This TCR beta chain was recorded in a study of PD-1 blockade in classical Hodgkin lymphoma. Noted time point: cycle 4 day 1 (C4D1), after 5 to 7 weeks of nivolumab. Every patient was affected by relapse after autologous stem cell transplantation, while exposure to brentuximab vedotin was not uniform. Purification of CD4+ T cells from thawed PBMCs was achieved by magnetic negative selection. A remark on this clone: What it recognizes is unknown.

Clones were read by immunoSEQ multiplex PCR, and TCRdb kept only the in-frame ones, dropping some. The data show roughly 30,000 clones, less than 85% seen once. There are 14 residues in the CDR3. Germline CDR1 is SGHNT and CDR2 is YYREEE (reference sequence). V lost 0 bases to trimming and J lost 6 bases, with 10 bases between them. Overall study findings and caveats: While CD8+ TCR diversity did not rise significantly by C4D1, CD4+ TCR diversity did. Partial responders and progressors had significantly lower baseline TCR diversity. Reported findings placed baseline TCR diversity lower in newly diagnosed patients (compared with healthy donors). Those starting nivolumab under 1 year post-ASCT were excluded.

Sequenced here: CD4+ T cells from blood, sampled before the fourth cycle of nivolumab. This TCR was sampled from a human donor with classical Hodgkin lymphoma. The chain is built from TRBV5-4 and TRBJ1-5; D call uncertain. The CDR3 DNA follows: TGTGCCAGCAGCTTGGGTGGTAAAGGTCAGCCCCAGCATTTT. Encoded protein: CASSLGGKGQPQHF.